The sequence of this T cell receptor (beta chain) was determined in a study of identical twins. TCRdb recomputed calls from the 5' RACE reads with MiXCR, one row per CDR3 protein. The sample yields about 500,000 distinct CDR3 sequences, roughly an eighth seen once. The CDR3 has 14 amino acids. Germline V gene lookup returns CDR1 SGHTA and CDR2 FQGNSA. This sample was shared with a second study, whose subject was yellow fever vaccine responses in identical twins.

The source of this sequence is a woman under 30 in good health. Material: CD4+ T cells sorted from blood. The rearrangement links TRBV7-2 to TRBJ2-1, with 13 bases identical to TRBD2. CDR3: CASGRTSGRNEQFF. For the CDR3, the DNA is TGTGCGAGCGGCAGGACTAGCGGGAGAAATGAGCAGTTCTTC.